The 30 T cell receptor beta chains listed next were all sequenced from one sample in a study of T cell responses to AZD1222 COVID-19 vaccine. The method was immunoSEQ multiplex PCR; TCRdb's version includes in-frame clones alone and lacks a portion of them. This sample yields around 140,000 clones, of which 85% to 90% are seen a single time; about 5.4% belongs to the top ten. The sample consisted of peripheral blood, taken 28 days after the second AZD1222 dose. These receptors originate from an adult who received the AZD1222 COVID-19 vaccine.

V usage is TRBV6-5 and J usage is TRBJ1-6; the match to TRBD1 covers 7 bases. V trimming: 2 bases; J trimming: 8 bases; junction bases outside the gene matches: 3. Per the germline V gene, CDR1 is MNHEY and CDR2 is SVGAGI. This CDR3 has 14 residues. Written as DNA, the CDR3 is TGTGCCAGCAGTTACCGTACAGGGGATTCACCCCTCCACTTT. Encoded protein: CASSYRTGDSPLHF.

The chain links TRBV18 to TRBJ1-4, with 7 nucleotides matching TRBD1. Unmatched junction bases numbered 12, after V lost 3 bases and J lost 8 bases. The CDR3 length is 16 residues. Germline V gene sequence: CDR1 KGHSH, CDR2 LQKENI. CDR3 coding DNA: TGTGCCAGCTCACCTAGCGTGGGACAGAGCGACGAAAAACTGTTTTTT. As protein: CASSPSVGQSDEKLFF.

The chain uses TRBV2 and TRBJ2-7; maybe TRBD2 (7 bases). CDR3 size: 15 residues. The germline V gene has CDR1 SNHLY and CDR2 FYNNEI. With 5 bases removed from V and 1 base from J, the gap between germline ends came to 15 bases. Here the CDR3 DNA reads TGTGCCAGCAGTCGCCTGGGGGGGGCTTCCTACGAGCAGTACTTC. Translated: CASSRLGGASYEQYF.

The gene calls are TRBV11-3 and TRBJ2-3; 9 bases line up with TRBD2. The CDR3 runs 13 residues. Unmatched junction bases numbered 2, after V lost 5 bases and J lost 5 bases. Germline lookup yields CDR1 SGHNT and CDR2 YENEEA. CDR3 residues: CASSGSGGDTQYF. The DNA of the CDR3 is TGTGCCAGCAGCGGTAGCGGGGGAGATACGCAGTATTTT.

The V call is TRBV7-2, the J call TRBJ2-6; TRBD1 might be the D (6 bases). Germline CDR1 and CDR2: SGHTA and FQGNSA. The CDR3 runs 15 residues. Trimming left V 4 bases short and J 1 base short, with 8 bases between. CDR3 residues: CASSSRGSGANVLTF. The CDR3 DNA sequence: TGTGCCAGCAGCTCCAGGGGATCTGGGGCCAACGTCCTGACTTTC. Full variable domain (missing parts from reference TRBV7-2 and TRBJ2-6): GAGVSQSPSNKVTEKGKDVELRCDPISGHTALYWYRQSLGQGLEFLIYFQGNSAPDKSGLPSDRFSAERTGGSVSTLTIQRTQQEDSAVYLCASSSRGSGANVLTFGAGSRLTVL.

This clone occurred a few times. The gene calls are TRBV27 and TRBJ2-5, with unresolved D. The CDR3 runs to 14 residues. Trimming removed 2 bases at V and 3 bases at J, with 10 bases between. Germline lookup yields CDR1 MNHEY and CDR2 SMNVEV (reference sequence). DNA of the CDR3: TGTGCCAGCAGTTTAGCTGGGCAGGAAGAGACCCAGTACTTC. Amino acids: CASSLAGQEETQYF.

This clone was recorded a few times. The chain is built from TRBV10-2 and TRBJ1-1, with TRBD1 matching over 7 bases. V lost 6 bases to trimming and J lost 5 bases; unmatched junction nucleotides: 3. CDR3 length: 12 amino acids. Germline values: CDR1 WSHSY, CDR2 SAAADI. CDR3 in DNA: TGCGCCAGCAGGACAGGGTATACTGAAGCTTTCTTT. This codes for CASRTGYTEAFF.

The chain carries TRBV7-9 and TRBJ2-7, with D maybe TRBD2 (6 bases). The CDR3 has 16 amino acids. V shed 2 bases and J shed 3 bases, with 17 bases lying between them. CDR1 and CDR2 from the germline V gene are SEHNR and FQNEAQ (reference sequence). CDR3 DNA sequence: TGTGCCAGCAGCTTAAACTTCCGGGAGAACGACTACGAGCAGTACTTC. Translated, it gives CASSLNFRENDYEQYF.

The gene calls are TRBV19 and TRBJ1-2; D may be TRBD1 (6 bases). The CDR3 runs to 14 residues. The germline V gene encodes CDR1 LNHDA and CDR2 SQIVND (reference sequence). Between the trimmed V and J ends, which lost 10 bases and 2 bases, there was a span of 17 bases. The CDR3 protein is CATRRRGVNYGYTF. In DNA, the CDR3 is TGTGCCACCCGCAGGAGGGGGGTCAACTATGGCTACACCTTC.

The CDR3 bases are TGTGCCAGCAGTTTCGACAAGGAGACTGAAGCTTTCTTT. Amino acids: CASSFDKETEAFF. The rearrangement links TRBV28 to TRBJ1-1; D is uncertain. The CDR3 extends over 13 amino acids. The germline V gene has CDR1 MDHEN and CDR2 SYDVKM. The germline V and J ends were trimmed by 3 bases and 5 bases, with 10 bases remaining between them. Filled out from reference TRBV28 and TRBJ1-1, the complete variable domain reads DVKVTQSSRYLVKRTGEKVFLECVQDMDHENMFWYRQDPGLGLRLIYFSYDVKMKEKGDIPEGYSVSREKKERFSLILESASTNQTSMYLCASSFDKETEAFFGQGTRLTVV.

J is TRBJ1-1 and V is TRBV5-1; D remains unclear. CDR3 length equals 11 residues. Germline lookup yields CDR1 SGHRS and CDR2 YFSETQ. Between the trimmed V and J ends, which lost 0 bases and 5 bases, there was a span of 2 bases. The CDR3 DNA reads TGCGCCAGCAGCTTGGGGACTGAAGCTTTCTTT. It yields the protein CASSLGTEAFF.

The chain carries TRBV12-5 and TRBJ2-1, with D perhaps TRBD1 (6 bases). CDR3 length equals 15 residues. Germline CDR1 LGHNT, CDR2 FRNRAP. Deletions cut 5 bases from V and 4 bases from J, with 15 bases between. CDR3 sequence (DNA): TGTGCTAGTGGTAATCCGGGACAACTTTACAATGAGCAGTTCTTC. Translated, it gives CASGNPGQLYNEQFF.

The chain recombines TRBV28 with TRBJ1-2; tentatively, D is TRBD1 (5 bases). The CDR3 length is 14 residues. The germline CDR1 and CDR2 sequences are MDHEN and SYDVKM. Trimming left V 5 bases short and J 2 bases short, with 12 bases between. CDR3 region: CASSRTGPNYGYTF. The CDR3, as DNA: TGTGCCAGCAGTCGAACGGGACCGAACTATGGCTACACCTTC.

A single count supports this clone. The genes are TRBV29-1 and TRBJ2-7, with 10 bases lining up with TRBD2. V lost 7 bases to trimming and J lost 2 bases; unmatched junction nucleotides: 2. Germline-derived CDR1 and CDR2 are SQVTM and ANQGSEA. CDR3 size: 12 residues. The CDR3 loop reads CSASGSTYEQYF. In DNA, the CDR3 is TGCAGCGCTAGCGGGAGCACCTACGAGCAGTACTTC.

The chain employs TRBV6-5 and TRBJ1-6; D unresolved. CDR3 length: 12 amino acids. Per the germline V gene, CDR1 is MNHEY and CDR2 is SVGAGI. Trimming cost V 4 bases and J 5 bases, with 3 bases left between them. This chain's CDR3 is CASSFDNSPLHF. CDR3 nucleotides: TGTGCCAGCAGTTTCGATAATTCACCCCTCCACTTT.

This clone appeared once. This chain uses TRBV5-1 with TRBJ1-2; 7 positions match TRBD1. This CDR3 contains 12 residues. Germline CDR1 is SGHRS and CDR2 is YFSETQ. Trimming cost V 0 bases and J 8 bases; bases outside gene matches: 1. This CDR3 is CASSLEGQGYTF. In DNA, the CDR3 is TGCGCCAGCAGCTTGGAGGGACAGGGCTACACCTTC.

This chain links TRBV4-2 with TRBJ2-7; D is undetermined. CDR1 is LGHNA and CDR2 is YNFKEQ in the germline V gene. This CDR3 has 13 amino acids. V was clipped by 0 bases and J by 2 bases, with 5 bases between them. In DNA form, the CDR3 reads TGTGCCAGCAGCCAAGATCCCCCCTACGAGCAGTACTTC. This encodes CASSQDPPYEQYF.

The chain joins TRBV2 to TRBJ2-3, with a tentative D call TRBD1 (5 bases). This CDR3 comprises 14 residues. The germline CDR1 and CDR2 sequences are SNHLY and FYNNEI. Trimming left V 7 bases short and J 0 bases short, with 11 bases between. In DNA form, the CDR3 reads TGTGCCAGCAAGACAGAAGCTAGCACAGATACGCAGTATTTT. This codes for CASKTEASTDTQYF. Full variable domain (missing parts from reference TRBV2 and TRBJ2-3): EPEVTQTPSHQVTQMGQEVILRCVPISNHLYFYWYRQILGQKVEFLVSFYNNEISEKSEIFDDQFSVERPDGSNFTLKIRSTKLEDSAMYFCASKTEASTDTQYFGPGTRLTVL.

This chain links TRBV19 with TRBJ2-1, with a weak D call TRBD2 (5 bases). The V and J ends lost 7 bases and 4 bases respectively, with 8 bases between them. From germline, CDR1 is LNHDA and CDR2 SQIVND (reference sequence). The CDR3 is 12 residues long. The CDR3 sequence is CASMDSYNEQFF. For the CDR3, the DNA is TGTGCCAGTATGGACTCTTACAATGAGCAGTTCTTC.

V usage is TRBV18 and J usage is TRBJ1-4; D perhaps matches TRBD1 (5 bases). CDR1 is KGHSH, CDR2 LQKENI, per germline. The V end lost 4 bases, the J end lost 4 bases, and 16 bases lay between the germline ends. The CDR3 runs to 16 residues. CDR3: CASSQSTGRDNEKLFF. In DNA form, the CDR3 reads TGTGCCAGCTCACAAAGTACGGGGCGAGATAATGAAAAACTGTTTTTT.

Comment on this clone: Mismatch with germline at one junction end may stem from a read error. The V call is TRBV6-1, the J call TRBJ1-5; D remains ambiguous. The CDR3 spans 14 residues. CDR1 MNHNS and CDR2 SASEGT come from the germline V gene. In DNA form, the CDR3 reads TGTGCCAGCAGGGAAGGGTCCCCCAATCAGCCCCAGCATTTT. It is translated as CASREGSPNQPQHF.

The chain couples TRBV10-1 to TRBJ2-3; D might be TRBD2 (6 bases). With 3 bases removed from V and 5 bases from J, the gap between germline ends came to 12 bases. The CDR3 contains 14 residues. Germline V CDR1 and CDR2: WNHNN, SYGVQD (reference sequence). Written as DNA, the CDR3 is TGCGCCAGCAGTGATGCGGGAAGGGGAGATACGCAGTATTTT. Its translation: CASSDAGRGDTQYF.

This clone was picked up a small number of times. The J gene is TRBJ2-2, the V gene TRBV10-2; possibly TRBD1 or TRBD2 for D (7 bases each). CDR1 is WSHSY, CDR2 SAAADI, per germline. This CDR3 has 14 residues. Between the trimmed V and J ends, which lost 6 bases and 5 bases, there was a span of 13 bases. CDR3 residues: CASRPQGGTGELFF. The CDR3 DNA sequence: TGCGCCAGCAGGCCTCAGGGGGGGACCGGGGAGCTGTTTTTT.

In its sample, this clone was seen a few times. The chain has TRBV2 and TRBJ1-6; unclear D gene. Trimming removed 5 bases at V and 3 bases at J, with 14 bases between. Germline V CDR1 and CDR2: SNHLY, FYNNEI. There are 16 residues in the CDR3. The CDR3 reads CASSKDGIGYNSPLHF. In DNA, the CDR3 is TGTGCCAGCAGTAAGGACGGAATCGGCTATAATTCACCCCTCCACTTT.

The J gene is TRBJ1-4, the V gene TRBV5-4; a weak D match, TRBD1 (5 bases). Trimming shortened V by 0 bases and J by 8 bases, and 20 bases separated the two germline ends. The V gene's germline CDR1 is SGHNT and CDR2 YYREEE (reference sequence). The CDR3 sequence is 17 residues long. The CDR3 sequence is CASSLGGDSGSLEKLFF. As DNA, the CDR3 is TGTGCCAGCAGCTTGGGGGGGGACTCTGGATCTCTAGAAAAACTGTTTTTT.

The rearrangement uses TRBV11-2 and TRBJ2-1; D uncertain. V was shortened by 1 base and J by 3 bases, with 10 bases between the two germline ends. In germline, CDR1 is SGHAT, CDR2 FQNNGV. CDR3 length: 15 amino acids. The CDR3 loop reads CASSLVGGNYNEQFF. For the CDR3, the DNA is TGTGCCAGCAGCTTAGTTGGCGGAAACTACAATGAGCAGTTCTTC.

The rearrangement joins TRBV30 to TRBJ2-1; no definite D call. This CDR3 has 13 amino acids. V lost 7 bases and J lost 0, with 10 bases in between. CDR1 GTSNPN and CDR2 SVGIG come from the germline V gene (reference sequence). The CDR3: CASQVSSYNEQFF. The CDR3, as DNA: TGTGCCTCTCAGGTCAGCTCCTACAATGAGCAGTTCTTC. Drawing the rest from reference TRBV30 and TRBJ2-1, the complete variable domain is SQTIHQWPATLVQPVGSPLSLECTVEGTSNPNLYWYRQAAGRGLQLLFYSVGIGQISSEVPQNLSASRPQDRQFILSSKKLLLSDSGFYLCASQVSSYNEQFFGPGTRLTVL.

The chain employs TRBV11-3 and TRBJ2-4; D is possibly TRBD1 (5 bases). The V gene's germline CDR1 is SGHNT and CDR2 YENEEA. This CDR3 has 13 amino acids. Trimming pared 0 bases from V and 12 bases from J, leaving 12 bases between. Written as DNA, the CDR3 is TGTGCCAGCAGCTTAGAGCAGGGTAGTACTCAGTACTTC. It yields the protein CASSLEQGSTQYF.

The chain recombines TRBV19 with TRBJ1-2; weak D call: TRBD1 (6 bases). This CDR3 has 18 amino acids. Germline V CDR1 and CDR2: LNHDA, SQIVND (reference sequence). The V end lost 7 bases, the J end lost 5 bases, and 29 bases lay between the germline ends. CDR3 nucleotides: TGTGCCAGTATCAAAAGAGAGGCAGGGGCTGCGGGGTTATATGGCTACACCTTC. It yields the protein CASIKREAGAAGLYGYTF.

The J gene is TRBJ1-2, the V gene TRBV19; the match to TRBD1 covers 9 bases. The CDR3 runs to 14 residues. The germline CDR1 and CDR2 sequences are LNHDA and SQIVND (reference sequence). V shed 5 bases and J 4 bases; nucleotides not matched to a gene: 5. The CDR3 DNA is TGTGCCAGTAGTGCCGCGGGACAGGGCTATGGCTACACCTTC. Its protein is CASSAAGQGYGYTF.